This T cell receptor beta chain emerged from a study of T cells expressing NK-cell markers. The germline gives CDR1 SGHVS, CDR2 FQNEAQ. The CDR3 contains 15 residues. Regarding the study as a whole: About 1.0-8% of CD8+ T cells in roughly six donors belonged to dominant NKG2C+ clonotypes. Four donors likewise had their CD3+CD56-NKG2C+ fraction led by these clonotypes.

Of note for this clonotype: Its antigen is still unknown.

Production of TCR beta cDNA relied on 5'RACE template switching with UMIs. TCRdb reprocessed the 5' RACE reads and stores each CDR3 protein as one record, lacking DNA. This sample's table has fewer than 400,000 distinct CDR3 sequences. The sequence derives from a woman aged 50 to 65 in good health. The chain recombines TRBV7-8 with TRBJ2-1; TCRdb lists TRBD2, though no DNA is available to test this call. Sequencing used blood T cells: a sorted CD56 or NKG2C T cell subset, CD4+ or CD8+ T cells, or bulk PBMC T cells (not recorded which). Here the CDR3 reads CASSLASGRSDEQFF. Supplemented by reference TRBV7-8 and TRBJ2-1, the full variable domain reads GAGVSQSPRYKVAKRGQDVALRCDPISGHVSLFWYQQALGQGPEFLTYFQNEAQLDKSGLPSDRFFAERPEGSVSTLKIQRTQQEDSAVYLCASSLASGRSDEQFFGPGTRLTVL.